The sequence of this T cell receptor beta chain was determined in a study of vaccination effects on CD4 cells after COVID-19 (dated 2022 in TCRdb). Study-level background: Across the study, the median time from the second dose to post-vaccine sampling was 72 days (range 14 to 241). SARS-CoV-2 spike-specific CD4+ TCR repertoires were compared before and after mRNA vaccination in COVID-19 convalescent patients and in infection-naive vaccine recipients. A total of 10 COVID-19 convalescent patients and a handful of SARS-CoV-2-naive healthy vaccine recipients were included in the full study. The Oncomine TCR Beta short-read assay on an Illumina iSeq 100 was used to sequence cultures from other donors in the study.

The library came from the immunoSEQ multiplex PCR assay. DNA from the cultured and isolated CD4+ T cells underwent TCR beta CDR3 sequencing. The paper's processing steps were these. Non-productive TCR sequences were discarded, and reads were trimmed to the CDR3 region, with only CDR3s of 7 or more amino acids retained. The MANAFEST web app was used to pick out antigen-specific clonotypes by comparing their expansion in peptide wells with that in reference cultures. Positive clones required FDR<0.05 expansion versus reference and all other wells, odds ratio above 5, and frequency above 0.1% in two replicate wells. Cross-reactive clonotypes were defined as significantly expanded in SARS-CoV-2 spike wells and in at least one common cold coronavirus spike condition. Using the stringdist R package, CDR3 similarity was measured by Levenshtein distance, and unrooted trees were constructed with ape in R 3.6.1. TCRdb carries this immuneACCESS record with in-frame sequences only. Its versions omit some clonotypes, under half of them owing to an unresolved V gene in the studies checked, with the rest unexplained. D and trimming were read from the DNA, whereas the V and J calls and clone size are those reported in that table. Present in this sample are some 29,000 clones, roughly 71% of which were seen just once. The top ten constitute 17% of the sample.

The ViraFEST assay stimulated PBMC with viral peptide pools and then used TCR sequencing to identify antigen-specific CD4+ T cell clonotypes by expansion. After around eleven days of culture, CD4+ T cells were isolated with the EasySep CD4+ T cell isolation kit. Each participant received two doses of an mRNA SARS-CoV-2 vaccine, either BNT162b2 or mRNA-1273. The absence of prior SARS-CoV-2 infection in healthy vaccine recipients was confirmed by negative nucleocapsid antibodies before and after vaccination. Some 2 million PBMC per well were cultured in IMDM with 5% human AB serum, 8 to 10 IU/ml IL-2 and gentamicin, plus 10 ug/ml peptides. Half of the culture medium was replaced with fresh IL-2-containing medium on days 3 and 7. Each peptide stimulation condition was cultured in triplicate wells unless otherwise noted. Using Ficoll-Paque Plus gradient centrifugation, PBMC were separated from whole blood and then either used fresh or cryopreserved at -140C. Overlapping peptide pools spanned the spike proteins of SARS-CoV-2 and the common cold coronaviruses HCoV-NL63, HCoV-OC43 and HCoV-229E. Genomic DNA was extracted from cultured CD4+ T cells with the QIAamp micro DNA kit.

Worth noting for this clone: Its specific antigen is unknown. No much larger clonotype is one base removed from it; base qualities were not supplied.

The research as a whole found: Marked clonal contraction was observed in both infection-induced and vaccine-induced clones at late post-vaccination timepoints, consistent with waning T cell responses. The study was limited by a small number of convalescent patients and lacked early post-infection timepoints. In healthy vaccine recipients, vaccine-induced clones were almost all SARS-CoV-2 mono-reactive, with only 1 of 255 being cross-reactive with common cold coronaviruses.

Including cysteine and phenylalanine, the CDR3 has 15 amino acids. Kept here is only the CDR3 DNA, which spans 45 bases and is read in frame from base 1. V loses 0 bases at its end and J loses 8 bases; junction bases beyond the gene matches: 5. Sequences MNHEY (CDR1) and SVGAGI (CDR2) are obtained from the germline V gene. The sample here was CD4+ T cells from PBMCs cultured with HCoV-OC43 spike peptides, taken after COVID-19 vaccination. The sample's cell subset or site, from its label and the paper: HCoV-OC43 spike overlapping peptide pool stimulation. The receptor comes from a human donor who received a COVID-19 vaccine. Here the chain combines TRBV6-5 and TRBJ1-4, with 8 bases in between that match TRBD1. The bases are TGTGCCAGCAGTTACTCGACAGGGACAGGAGAAAAACTGTTTTTT. Translated, it reads CASSYSTGTGEKLFF.